A single sample is the source of the 20 T cell receptor beta chains below, sequenced in a study of shared clonotypes between healthy human individuals. Clones were read by immunoSEQ multiplex PCR, and TCRdb kept only the in-frame ones, dropping some. The data show about 1 million clones, about 75% seen once. Input material: memory CD4+ T cells sorted from blood. Stated subset: CD45RA-negative fraction. The receptors were gathered from a man younger than 35 in good health.

The chain uses TRBV29-1 and TRBJ1-2, with 10 bases fitting TRBD1. Trimming at V came to 1 base and at J to 5 bases, leaving 1 base not matched to a gene. Germline V gene data show CDR1 as SQVTM and CDR2 as ANQGSEA. The CDR3 is 13 residues long. The CDR3 DNA reads TGCAGCGTTGAAGGACAGGGGGCTTATGGCTACACCTTC. It specifies CSVEGQGAYGYTF.

The chain recombines TRBV7-2 with TRBJ2-7, with 9 positions matching TRBD2. The germline gives CDR1 SGHTA, CDR2 FQGNSA. This CDR3 spans 14 amino acids. The junction had 8 bases not matched to a gene; V was cut back by 5 bases and J by 6 bases. The CDR3 DNA sequence: TGTGCCAGCAGCCCTGCGGGAGGGTTCAGCGAGCAGTACTTC. Its protein product is CASSPAGGFSEQYF.

On this clone itself: This may be a read error: a much more frequent sequence differs by one nucleotide. Other DNA sequences in this sample translate to the same CDR3. The chain links TRBV5-1 to TRBJ2-5; a weak D match, TRBD1 (5 bases). The CDR3 totals 13 residues. Germline V gives CDR1 SGHRS, CDR2 YFSETQ. Trimming cost V 1 base and J 3 bases, with 7 bases left between them. The CDR3 region has the DNA TGCGCCAGCAGCTTGACAGGAAAAGAGACCCAGTACTTC. This encodes CASSLTGKETQYF.

This chain joins TRBV4-3 and TRBJ1-1; 7 bases are a match to TRBD1. J lost 7 bases, V lost 2 bases, and 7 bases had no gene match. The CDR3 is 14 residues long. The germline V gene has CDR1 LGHNA and CDR2 YSLEER. The CDR3 region is CASSQRATGSEAFF. The DNA of the CDR3 is TGCGCCAGCAGCCAAAGGGCGACAGGGAGTGAAGCTTTCTTT.

CDR3 sequence reads: CAISAGQGDEKLFF. CDR3 nucleotide sequence: TGTGCCATCAGTGCGGGACAGGGGGATGAAAAACTGTTTTTT. V gene TRBV10-3 combines with J gene TRBJ1-4; 11 nucleotides align to TRBD1. Trimming cost V 4 bases and J 6 bases; bases outside gene matches: 1. The CDR3 sequence is 14 residues long. CDR1 ENHRY and CDR2 SYGVKD come from the germline V gene.

The V and J genes are TRBV5-1 and TRBJ1-1; D is ambiguous. The CDR3 contains 15 residues. Germline V gene lookup returns CDR1 SGHRS and CDR2 YFSETQ. Trimming took 0 bases from V and 0 from J, leaving 9 bases between them. CDR3 residues: CASSLGGPMNTEAFF. The CDR3 DNA follows: TGCGCCAGCAGCTTGGGAGGTCCCATGAACACTGAAGCTTTCTTT. Using reference TRBV5-1 and TRBJ1-1 for the parts outside the CDR3, the full variable domain is KAGVTQTPRYLIKTRGQQVTLSCSPISGHRSVSWYQQTPGQGLQFLFEYFSETQRNKGNFPGRFSGRQFSNSRSEMNVSTLELGDSALYLCASSLGGPMNTEAFFGQGTRLTVV.

V usage is TRBV10-2 and J usage is TRBJ2-7, with TRBD1 matching over 7 bases. Looked up from germline, CDR1 is WSHSY and CDR2 is SAAADI. V gave up 2 bases and J gave up 5 bases; unmatched junction bases: 6. The CDR3 has 14 residues. CDR3 sequence (DNA): TGCGCCAGCAGTGAGGCGACAGGGTTTGACGAGCAGTACTTC. It codes for CASSEATGFDEQYF.

The V gene is TRBV7-2, the J gene TRBJ1-2, with TRBD1 as a possible D gene (6 bases). From germline, CDR1 is SGHTA and CDR2 FQGNSA. This CDR3 is 14 amino acids long. Trimming shortened V by 4 bases and J by 9 bases, and 18 bases separated the two germline ends. CDR3 in DNA: TGTGCCAGCAGCTCCTTAGGGGGGATTGTTCGCTACACCTTC. This sequence encodes CASSSLGGIVRYTF.

This clone was seen a handful of times. This chain links TRBV25-1 with TRBJ1-5; D is perhaps TRBD1 (5 bases). Trimming removed 2 bases from V and 9 bases from J, with 14 bases in between. CDR3 length: 14 amino acids. Germline loops: CDR1 MGHDK, CDR2 SYGVNS. The CDR3 is CASSEKGTARPQHF. As DNA, the CDR3 is TGTGCCAGCAGTGAAAAGGGGACCGCTCGGCCCCAGCATTTT. The variable domain in full, completed from reference TRBV25-1 and TRBJ1-5, reads EADIYQTPRYLVIGTGKKITLECSQTMGHDKMYWYQQDPGMELHLIHYSYGVNSTEKGDLSSESTVSRIRTEHFPLTLESARPSHTSQYLCASSEKGTARPQHFGDGTRLSIL.

CDR3 loop: CASTLRRAGNTIYF. CDR3 sequence (DNA): TGTGCCAGCACCCTCCGTAGGGCTGGAAACACCATATATTTT. The chain recombines TRBV7-9 with TRBJ1-3; D unclear. This CDR3 comprises 14 residues. V was clipped by 7 bases and J by 2 bases, with 12 bases between them. From germline, CDR1 is SEHNR and CDR2 FQNEAQ (reference sequence). Supplemented by reference TRBV7-9 and TRBJ1-3, the full variable domain reads DTGVSQNPRHKITKRGQNVTFRCDPISEHNRLYWYRQTLGQGPEFLTYFQNEAQLEKSRLLSDRFSAERPKGSFSTLEIQRTEQGDSAMYLCASTLRRAGNTIYFGEGSWLTVV.

This chain uses TRBV4-3 with TRBJ2-2; TRBD2 matches 11 bases. This CDR3 contains 19 residues. Germline V lookup: CDR1 LGHNA, CDR2 YSLEER. V gave up 3 bases and J gave up 0 bases; unmatched junction bases: 9. CDR3 amino acids: CASSQSVAGGPTNTGELFF. CDR3 DNA: TGCGCCAGCAGCCAGAGCGTAGCGGGAGGGCCGACGAACACCGGGGAGCTGTTTTTT.

The chain employs TRBV18 and TRBJ1-5; D remains unclear. From germline, CDR1 is KGHSH and CDR2 LQKENI. The CDR3 covers 15 residues. The V end was cut by 2 bases, the J end by 3 bases, with 11 bases between. The DNA of the CDR3 is TGTGCCAGCTCACCATCGGGAGGTAACAATCAGCCCCAGCATTTT. This encodes CASSPSGGNNQPQHF.

The chain uses TRBV29-1 and TRBJ1-1; TRBD1 aligns across 7 bases. Trimming at V came to 6 bases and at J to 6 bases, leaving 7 bases not matched to a gene. CDR3 length equals 12 residues. Germline lookup yields CDR1 SQVTM and CDR2 ANQGSEA. CDR3 in DNA: TGCAGCGTCGACAGGGCGACCGCTGAAGCTTTCTTT. Amino acid sequence: CSVDRATAEAFF.

The chain employs TRBV5-1 and TRBJ1-5; no firm D call. CDR1 SGHRS and CDR2 YFSETQ come from the germline V gene. The CDR3 runs to 15 residues. Trimming shortened V by 4 bases and J by 0 bases, and 11 bases separated the two germline ends. The CDR3 region has the DNA TGCGCCAGCAGCCCGAGATTAGTTAGCAATCAGCCCCAGCATTTT. Amino acid sequence: CASSPRLVSNQPQHF. The variable domain in full, completed from reference TRBV5-1 and TRBJ1-5, reads KAGVTQTPRYLIKTRGQQVTLSCSPISGHRSVSWYQQTPGQGLQFLFEYFSETQRNKGNFPGRFSGRQFSNSRSEMNVSTLELGDSALYLCASSPRLVSNQPQHFGDGTRLSIL.

This chain uses TRBV9 with TRBJ1-2; maybe TRBD1 (5 bases). The V and J ends lost 3 bases and 3 bases respectively, with 15 bases between them. Germline lookup yields CDR1 SGDLS and CDR2 YYNGEE. The CDR3 is made up of 15 amino acids. The CDR3 loop is CASSGGDGAYYGYTF. For the CDR3, the DNA is TGTGCCAGCAGCGGAGGTGATGGGGCCTACTATGGCTACACCTTC.

The chain employs TRBV18 and TRBJ2-7; possible D gene TRBD2, 6 bases. V gave up 3 bases and J gave up 0 bases, with 12 bases separating them. The CDR3 has 15 residues. CDR1 and CDR2 (germline): KGHSH, LQKENI. CDR3 amino acids: CASSPMGGSSYEQYF. The CDR3 DNA follows: TGTGCCAGCTCACCTATGGGGGGAAGCTCCTACGAGCAGTACTTC.

The CDR3 loop is CATKDSPLILAGYEQYF. The CDR3 region has the DNA TGTGCCACCAAGGACAGCCCCTTGATTTTGGCGGGCTACGAGCAGTACTTC. This chain connects TRBV10-3 to TRBJ2-7; D may be TRBD1 (6 bases). The CDR3 contains 17 residues. Trimming shortened V by 10 bases and J by 3 bases, and 28 bases separated the two germline ends. Germline V lookup: CDR1 ENHRY, CDR2 SYGVKD.

The chain carries TRBV5-1 and TRBJ2-1, with D uncertain. This CDR3 spans 15 amino acids. Trimming took 0 bases from V and 3 from J, leaving 10 bases between them. CDR1 is SGHRS, CDR2 YFSETQ, per germline. CDR3 DNA sequence: TGCGCCAGCAGCTTGGGACGGAGTGACTACAATGAGCAGTTCTTC. Translation: CASSLGRSDYNEQFF.

The chain employs TRBV18 and TRBJ2-5; D is undetermined. V was pared by 4 bases and J by 6 bases, with 18 bases between. CDR1 KGHSH and CDR2 LQKENI come from the germline V gene. This CDR3 is 15 amino acids long. CDR3 DNA sequence: TGTGCCAGCTCACAAGGGCGGCCCGCCGTCCAGACCCAGTACTTC. Residues: CASSQGRPAVQTQYF.

V usage is TRBV11-2 and J usage is TRBJ1-2, with D unclear. Between the trimmed V and J ends, which lost 0 bases and 7 bases, there was a span of 9 bases. The CDR3 has 13 amino acids. The germline gives CDR1 SGHAT, CDR2 FQNNGV. The CDR3 is CASSLDPTVGYTF. For the CDR3, the DNA is TGTGCCAGCAGCTTAGACCCCACTGTTGGCTACACCTTC.